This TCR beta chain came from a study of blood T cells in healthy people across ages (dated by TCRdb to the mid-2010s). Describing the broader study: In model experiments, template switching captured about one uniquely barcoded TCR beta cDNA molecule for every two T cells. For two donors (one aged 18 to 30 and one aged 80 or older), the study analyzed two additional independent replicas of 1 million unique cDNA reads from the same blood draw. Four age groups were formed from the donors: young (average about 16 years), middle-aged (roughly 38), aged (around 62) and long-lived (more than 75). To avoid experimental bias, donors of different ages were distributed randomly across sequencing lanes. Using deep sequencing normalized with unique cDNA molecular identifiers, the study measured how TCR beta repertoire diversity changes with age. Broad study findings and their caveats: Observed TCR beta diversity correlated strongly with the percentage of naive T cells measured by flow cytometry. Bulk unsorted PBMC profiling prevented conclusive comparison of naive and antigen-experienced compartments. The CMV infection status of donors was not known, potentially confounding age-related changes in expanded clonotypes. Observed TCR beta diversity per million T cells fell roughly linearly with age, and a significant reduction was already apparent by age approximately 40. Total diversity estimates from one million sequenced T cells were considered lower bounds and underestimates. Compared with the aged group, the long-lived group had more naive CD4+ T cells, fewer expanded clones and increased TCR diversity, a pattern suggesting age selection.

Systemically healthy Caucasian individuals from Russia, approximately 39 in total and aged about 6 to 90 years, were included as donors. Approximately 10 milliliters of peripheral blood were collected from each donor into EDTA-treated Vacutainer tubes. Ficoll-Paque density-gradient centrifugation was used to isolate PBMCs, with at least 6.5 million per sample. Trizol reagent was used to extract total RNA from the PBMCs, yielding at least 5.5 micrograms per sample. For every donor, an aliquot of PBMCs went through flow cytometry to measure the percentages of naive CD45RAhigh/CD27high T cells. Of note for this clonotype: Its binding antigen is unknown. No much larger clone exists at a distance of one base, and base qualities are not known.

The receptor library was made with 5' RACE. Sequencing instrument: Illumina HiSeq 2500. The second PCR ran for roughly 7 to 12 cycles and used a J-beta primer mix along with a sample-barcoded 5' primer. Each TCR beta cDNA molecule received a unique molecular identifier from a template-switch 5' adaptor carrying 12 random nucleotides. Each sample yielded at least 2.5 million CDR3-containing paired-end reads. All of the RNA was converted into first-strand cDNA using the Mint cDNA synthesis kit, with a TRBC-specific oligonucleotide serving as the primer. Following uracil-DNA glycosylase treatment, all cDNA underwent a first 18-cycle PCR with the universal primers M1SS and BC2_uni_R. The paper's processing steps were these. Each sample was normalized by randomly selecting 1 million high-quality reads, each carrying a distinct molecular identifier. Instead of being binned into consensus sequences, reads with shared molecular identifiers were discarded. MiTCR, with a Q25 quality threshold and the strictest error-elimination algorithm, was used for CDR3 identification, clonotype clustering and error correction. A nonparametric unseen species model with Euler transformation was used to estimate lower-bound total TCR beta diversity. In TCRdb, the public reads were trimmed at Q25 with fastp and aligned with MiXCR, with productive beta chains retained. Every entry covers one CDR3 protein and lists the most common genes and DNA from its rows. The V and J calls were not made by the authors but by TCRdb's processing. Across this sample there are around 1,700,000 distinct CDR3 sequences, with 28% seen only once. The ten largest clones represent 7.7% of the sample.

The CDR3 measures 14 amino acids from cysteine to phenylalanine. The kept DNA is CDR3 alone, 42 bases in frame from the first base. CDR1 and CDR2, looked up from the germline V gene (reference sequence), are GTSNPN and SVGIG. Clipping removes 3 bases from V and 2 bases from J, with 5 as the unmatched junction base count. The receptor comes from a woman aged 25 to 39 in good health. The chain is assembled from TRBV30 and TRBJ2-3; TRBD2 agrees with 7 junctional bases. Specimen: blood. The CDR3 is CAWRGGSNTDTQYF. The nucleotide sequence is TGTGCCTGGAGGGGGGGGTCTAACACAGATACGCAGTATTTT.